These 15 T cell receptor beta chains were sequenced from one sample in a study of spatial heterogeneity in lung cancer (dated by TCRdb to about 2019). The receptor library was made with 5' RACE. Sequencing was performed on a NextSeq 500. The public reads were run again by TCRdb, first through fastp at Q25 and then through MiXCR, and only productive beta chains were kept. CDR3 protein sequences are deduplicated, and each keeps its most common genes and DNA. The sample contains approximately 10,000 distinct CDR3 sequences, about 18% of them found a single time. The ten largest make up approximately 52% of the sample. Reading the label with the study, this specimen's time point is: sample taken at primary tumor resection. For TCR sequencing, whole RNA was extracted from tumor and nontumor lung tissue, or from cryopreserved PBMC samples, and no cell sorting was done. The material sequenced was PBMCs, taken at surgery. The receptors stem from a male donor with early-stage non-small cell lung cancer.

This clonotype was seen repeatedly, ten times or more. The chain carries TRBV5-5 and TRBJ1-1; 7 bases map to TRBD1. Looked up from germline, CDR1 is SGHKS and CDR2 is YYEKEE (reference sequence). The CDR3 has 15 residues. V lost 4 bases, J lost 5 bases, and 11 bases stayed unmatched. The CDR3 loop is CASSPEGAPNTEAFF. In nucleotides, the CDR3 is TGTGCCAGCAGCCCCGAGGGGGCCCCGAATACTGAAGCTTTCTTT.

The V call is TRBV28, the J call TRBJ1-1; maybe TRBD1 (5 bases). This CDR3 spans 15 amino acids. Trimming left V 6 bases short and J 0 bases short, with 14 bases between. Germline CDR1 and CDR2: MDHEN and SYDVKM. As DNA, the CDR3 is TGTGCCAGCAGCGACACTGGACACTTGAACACTGAAGCTTTCTTT. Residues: CASSDTGHLNTEAFF.

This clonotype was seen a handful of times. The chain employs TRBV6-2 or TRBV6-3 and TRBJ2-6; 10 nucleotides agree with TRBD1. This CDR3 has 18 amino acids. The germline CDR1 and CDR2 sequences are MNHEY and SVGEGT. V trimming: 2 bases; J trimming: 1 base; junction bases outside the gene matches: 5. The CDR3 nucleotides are TGTGCCAGCAGTTACCATCCGGGACAGGGGTCTGGGGCCAACGTCCTGACTTTC. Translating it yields CASSYHPGQGSGANVLTF.

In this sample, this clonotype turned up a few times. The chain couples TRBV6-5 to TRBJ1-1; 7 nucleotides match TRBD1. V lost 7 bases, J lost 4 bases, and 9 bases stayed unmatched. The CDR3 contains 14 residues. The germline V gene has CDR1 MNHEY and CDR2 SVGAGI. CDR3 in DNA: TGTGCCAGCACACTCCGACAGGGAGGCACTGAAGCTTTCTTT. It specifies CASTLRQGGTEAFF.

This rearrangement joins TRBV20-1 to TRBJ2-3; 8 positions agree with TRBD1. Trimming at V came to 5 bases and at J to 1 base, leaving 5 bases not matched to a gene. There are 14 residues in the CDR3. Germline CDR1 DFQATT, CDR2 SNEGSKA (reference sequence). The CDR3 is CSAPPDRGTDTQYF. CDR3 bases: TGCAGTGCTCCCCCGGACAGGGGCACAGATACGCAGTATTTT.

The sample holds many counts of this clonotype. The DNA for the CDR3 is TGTGCCAGCAGCTTCAAGACTAGCGGGATGAGTGAGCAGTTCTTC. Translating it yields CASSFKTSGMSEQFF. The V and J genes are TRBV7-9 and TRBJ2-1; 11 positions agree with TRBD2. J gave up 9 bases and V 3 bases, and 7 bases lay outside the gene matches. The length of the CDR3 is 15 residues. CDR1 is SEHNR and CDR2 is FQNEAQ in the germline V gene (reference sequence).

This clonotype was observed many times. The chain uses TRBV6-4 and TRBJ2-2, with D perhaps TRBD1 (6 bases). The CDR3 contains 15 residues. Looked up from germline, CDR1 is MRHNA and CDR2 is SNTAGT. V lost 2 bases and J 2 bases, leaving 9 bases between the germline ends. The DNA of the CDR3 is TGTGCCAGCAGTGACCACAGGGATAACACCGGGGAGCTGTTTTTT. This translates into CASSDHRDNTGELFF.

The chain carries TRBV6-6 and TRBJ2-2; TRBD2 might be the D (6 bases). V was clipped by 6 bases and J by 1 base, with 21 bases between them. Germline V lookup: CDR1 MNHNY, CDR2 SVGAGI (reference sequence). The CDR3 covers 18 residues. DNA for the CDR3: TGTGCCAGCAGCCCAGTCCGGCCCCAGGGAGGGAACACCGGGGAGCTGTTTTTT. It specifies CASSPVRPQGGNTGELFF.

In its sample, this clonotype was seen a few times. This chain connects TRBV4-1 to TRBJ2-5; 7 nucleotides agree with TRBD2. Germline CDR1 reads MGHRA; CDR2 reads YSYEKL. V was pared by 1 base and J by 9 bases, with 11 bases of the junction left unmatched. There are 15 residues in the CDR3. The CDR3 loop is CASSQAQGGIRAQYF. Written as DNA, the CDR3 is TGCGCCAGCAGCCAAGCCCAGGGAGGGATTAGGGCCCAGTACTTC.

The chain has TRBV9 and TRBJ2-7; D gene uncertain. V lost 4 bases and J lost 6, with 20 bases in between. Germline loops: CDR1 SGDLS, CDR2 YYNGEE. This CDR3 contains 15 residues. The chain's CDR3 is CASSSAASTQAEQYF. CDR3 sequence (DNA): TGTGCCAGCAGCTCGGCCGCTTCGACTCAAGCCGAGCAGTACTTC.

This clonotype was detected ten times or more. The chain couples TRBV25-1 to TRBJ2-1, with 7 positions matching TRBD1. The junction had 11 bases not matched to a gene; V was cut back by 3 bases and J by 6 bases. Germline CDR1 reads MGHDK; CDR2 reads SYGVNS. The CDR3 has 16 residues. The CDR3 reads CASSDQPRTGSNEQFF. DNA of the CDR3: TGTGCCAGCAGTGACCAACCCAGGACAGGCTCCAATGAGCAGTTCTTC.

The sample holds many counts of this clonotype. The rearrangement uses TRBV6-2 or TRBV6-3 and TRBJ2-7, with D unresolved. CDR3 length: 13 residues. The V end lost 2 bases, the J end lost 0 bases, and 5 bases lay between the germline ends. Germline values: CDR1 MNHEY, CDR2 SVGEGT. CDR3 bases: TGTGCCAGCAGTTACCCGGGCTCCTACGAGCAGTACTTC. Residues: CASSYPGSYEQYF.

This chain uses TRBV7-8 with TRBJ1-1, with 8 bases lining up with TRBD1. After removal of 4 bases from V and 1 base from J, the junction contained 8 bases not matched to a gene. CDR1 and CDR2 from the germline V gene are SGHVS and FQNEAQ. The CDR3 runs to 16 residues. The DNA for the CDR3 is TGTGCCAGCAGCTCCTGGACAGGGAGAGGGAACACTGAAGCTTTCTTT. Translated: CASSSWTGRGNTEAFF.

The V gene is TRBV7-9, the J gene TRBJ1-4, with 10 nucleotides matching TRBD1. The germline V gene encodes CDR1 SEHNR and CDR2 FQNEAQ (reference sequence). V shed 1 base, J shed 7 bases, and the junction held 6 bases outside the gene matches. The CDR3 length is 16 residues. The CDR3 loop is CASSLGGTGESEKLFF. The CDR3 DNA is TGTGCCAGCAGCTTAGGCGGGACAGGGGAATCTGAAAAACTGTTTTTT.

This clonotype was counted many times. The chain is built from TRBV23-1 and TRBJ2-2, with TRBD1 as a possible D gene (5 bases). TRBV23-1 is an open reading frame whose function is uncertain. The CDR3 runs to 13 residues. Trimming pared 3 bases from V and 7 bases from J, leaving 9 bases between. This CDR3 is CASSHMQGGELFF. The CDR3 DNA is TGCGCCAGCAGTCACATGCAGGGCGGGGAGCTGTTTTTT.